These 16 T cell receptor beta chains originate from one sample sequenced in a study of T cell responses to AZD1222 COVID-19 vaccine. Profiling relied on immunoSEQ multiplex PCR, and the TCRdb table lists in-frame clones only, not all of them. This repertoire shows approximately 150,000 clones, around 92% found once; its top ten account for around 1%. The source material was peripheral blood, sampled 28 days after the second AZD1222 dose. These receptors came from an adult who received the AZD1222 COVID-19 vaccine.

This clone was detected a few times. CDR3 DNA sequence: TGTGCCAGCAGTTTAAGGATCCCCGGGACAGGGGGTGCAACTAATGAAAAACTGTTTTTT. Translation gives CASSLRIPGTGGATNEKLFF. V gene TRBV27 combines with J gene TRBJ1-4; 11 bases line up with TRBD1. This CDR3 spans 20 amino acids. V dropped 2 bases and J dropped 0; count of bases not matched to a gene: 11. Germline CDR1 MNHEY, CDR2 SMNVEV (reference sequence).

The chain carries TRBV2 and TRBJ1-5; 8 positions agree with TRBD1. Germline CDR1 SNHLY, CDR2 FYNNEI. This CDR3 spans 14 amino acids. The V and J ends lost 4 bases and 7 bases, in that order; junction bases with no gene match: 6. CDR3 nucleotides: TGTGCCAGCAGTGGAACAGGGGGACGACAGCCCCAGCATTTT. This codes for CASSGTGGRQPQHF.

This chain links TRBV6-5 with TRBJ1-1; perhaps TRBD1 as D (6 bases). Germline V gene sequence: CDR1 MNHEY, CDR2 SVGAGI. V dropped 5 bases and J dropped 2 bases, with 15 bases sitting between them. The CDR3 has 15 amino acids. The CDR3 DNA follows: TGTGCCAGCAGTACAATAGGGGGGGCCAACACTGAAGCTTTCTTT. It encodes CASSTIGGANTEAFF.

V gene TRBV3-1 (or the pseudogene TRBV3-2) combines with J gene TRBJ1-5; D gene ambiguous. The CDR3 totals 14 residues. Germline assignment: CDR1 LGHDT and CDR2 YNNKEL (reference sequence). With 1 base removed from V and 9 bases from J, the gap between germline ends came to 13 bases. CDR3 residues: CASSQVGGRGPQHF. CDR3 sequence (DNA): TGTGCCAGCAGCCAAGTTGGAGGGAGAGGGCCCCAGCATTTT.

The chain carries TRBV30 and TRBJ1-5; no reliable D call. The germline CDR1 and CDR2 sequences are GTSNPN and SVGIG (reference sequence). The ends were cut back, 2 bases at V and 5 bases at J, with 10 bases in the middle. The CDR3 consists of 13 residues. The CDR3 DNA follows: TGTGCCTGGAGTCCCCAAGAATATCAGCCCCAGCATTTT. Translating gives CAWSPQEYQPQHF.

The chain recombines TRBV5-5 with TRBJ2-7, with D perhaps assigned TRBD1 or TRBD2 (5 bases each). Trimming removed 0 bases at V and 0 bases at J, with 10 bases between. The germline CDR1 and CDR2 sequences are SGHKS and YYEKEE (reference sequence). The CDR3 has 15 residues. As DNA, the CDR3 is TGTGCCAGCAGCTTGGAGAGGGGTCTCTCCTACGAGCAGTACTTC. Amino acid sequence: CASSLERGLSYEQYF.

This clone appeared a single time. The chain carries TRBV6-1 and TRBJ1-1; no definite D call. Germline assignment: CDR1 MNHNS and CDR2 SASEGT. Trimming shortened V by 2 bases and J by 6 bases, and 7 bases separated the two germline ends. The CDR3 spans 12 residues. CDR3 amino acids: CASSEWAAEAFF. DNA for the CDR3: TGTGCCAGCAGTGAATGGGCAGCTGAAGCTTTCTTT.

This clone was seen a few times. J is TRBJ2-7 and V is TRBV7-9; D gene uncertain. Germline V gene lookup returns CDR1 SEHNR and CDR2 FQNEAQ (reference sequence). This CDR3 comprises 11 residues. Trimming removed 4 bases from V and 5 bases from J, with 6 bases in between. CDR3 nucleotide sequence: TGTGCCAGCAGCTCCGGGCACGAGCAGTACTTC. Encoded protein: CASSSGHEQYF. Drawing the rest from reference TRBV7-9 and TRBJ2-7, the complete variable domain is DTGVSQNPRHKITKRGQNVTFRCDPISEHNRLYWYRQTLGQGPEFLTYFQNEAQLEKSRLLSDRFSAERPKGSFSTLEIQRTEQGDSAMYLCASSSGHEQYFGPGTRLTVT.

The count of this clone is one. The rearrangement uses TRBV10-3 and TRBJ1-3; D ambiguous. V was pared by 5 bases and J by 2 bases, with 4 bases between. The CDR3 contains 12 residues. From germline, CDR1 is ENHRY and CDR2 SYGVKD. Here the CDR3 reads CAISLTGNTIYF. The CDR3 DNA is TGTGCCATCAGTCTCACTGGAAACACCATATATTTT.

The V call is TRBV5-4, the J call TRBJ2-1; 10 nucleotides align to TRBD1. Trimming at V came to 1 base and at J to 6 bases, leaving 4 bases not matched to a gene. The CDR3 is 15 residues long. CDR1 is SGHNT and CDR2 is YYREEE in the germline V gene (reference sequence). CDR3 residues: CASSLQGQGINEQFF. For the CDR3, the DNA is TGTGCCAGCAGCTTGCAGGGACAGGGGATCAATGAGCAGTTCTTC.

The V and J genes are TRBV5-1 and TRBJ1-2, with a tentative D call TRBD1 (5 bases). The V end lost 0 bases, the J end lost 4 bases, and 13 bases lay between the germline ends. Per the germline V gene, CDR1 is SGHRS and CDR2 is YFSETQ. This CDR3 has 15 amino acids. CDR3 residues: CASSLDPGRVYGYTF. DNA of the CDR3: TGCGCCAGCAGCTTGGATCCAGGGCGAGTCTATGGCTACACCTTC.

V usage is TRBV13 and J usage is TRBJ1-1, with 8 bases lining up with TRBD1. Per the germline V gene, CDR1 is PRHDT and CDR2 is FYEKMQ (reference sequence). V shed 4 bases and J 6 bases; nucleotides not matched to a gene: 4. The CDR3 sequence is 13 residues long. The CDR3 region has the DNA TGTGCCAGCAGCTCCGGGACAGGCCCTGAAGCTTTCTTT. Amino acids: CASSSGTGPEAFF.

The V and J genes are TRBV30 and TRBJ1-1; D not certain. The CDR3 loop spans 14 amino acids. V shed 3 bases and J shed 1 base, with 12 bases lying between them. Germline-derived CDR1 and CDR2 are GTSNPN and SVGIG (reference sequence). The CDR3 spells CAWSYAAANTEAFF. The CDR3, as DNA: TGTGCCTGGAGCTATGCGGCGGCGAACACTGAAGCTTTCTTT.

The chain is built from TRBV2 and TRBJ1-4; D might be TRBD1 (6 bases). Deletions cut 6 bases from V and 3 bases from J, with 20 bases between. The germline V gene encodes CDR1 SNHLY and CDR2 FYNNEI. This CDR3 has 17 amino acids. The CDR3 coding sequence is TGTGCCAGCAGCGCCTTATACTTCAGGGGATCTAATGAAAAACTGTTTTTT. Its protein product is CASSALYFRGSNEKLFF.

The chain uses TRBV12-3 or TRBV12-4 and TRBJ1-2; no clear D gene. This CDR3 has 13 amino acids. Trimming cost V 1 base and J 10 bases, with 13 bases left between them. The CDR3 nucleotides read TGTGCCAGCAGTTTAGTCCCTAGTCGAGACTACACCTTC. Its protein is CASSLVPSRDYTF.

V is TRBV12-5 and J is TRBJ1-1; D not certain. Trimming left V 0 bases short and J 4 bases short, with 18 bases between. Looked up from germline, CDR1 is LGHNT and CDR2 is FRNRAP. The length of the CDR3 is 17 residues. CDR3 residues: CASGLVPLGRPFTEAFF. CDR3 DNA: TGTGCTAGTGGTTTGGTCCCCTTGGGTAGGCCCTTCACTGAAGCTTTCTTT.